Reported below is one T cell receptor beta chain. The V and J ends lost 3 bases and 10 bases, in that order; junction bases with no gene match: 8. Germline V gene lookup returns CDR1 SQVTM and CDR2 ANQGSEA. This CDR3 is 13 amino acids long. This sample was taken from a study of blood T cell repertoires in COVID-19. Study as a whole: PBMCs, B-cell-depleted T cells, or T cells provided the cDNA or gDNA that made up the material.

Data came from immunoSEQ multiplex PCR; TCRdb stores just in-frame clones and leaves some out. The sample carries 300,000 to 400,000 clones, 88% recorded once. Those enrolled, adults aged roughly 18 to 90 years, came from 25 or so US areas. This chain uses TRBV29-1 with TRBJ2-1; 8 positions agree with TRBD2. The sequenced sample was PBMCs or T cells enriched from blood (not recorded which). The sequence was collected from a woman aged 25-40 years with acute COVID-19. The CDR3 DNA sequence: TGCAGCGTTGAGGCGGGGGGCCCCCTGGAGCAGTTCTTC. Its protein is CSVEAGGPLEQFF.